Sequencing of this TCR beta chain was carried out in a study of T cells in Graves' hyperthyroidism and ophthalmopathy. Points from the study as a whole: Through a model of 13 V-J features, ophthalmopathy was separated from stable hyperthyroidism. The majority of expanded thyroid clonotypes above 0.001 also appeared in blood.

The CDR3 extends over 13 amino acids. Germline V CDR1 and CDR2: LGHDT, YNNKEL (reference sequence). V shed 2 bases and J shed 12 bases, with 14 bases lying between them. Template material for amplifying TCR beta CDR3 regions consisted of RNA transcripts. Researchers ran a first-round RT-PCR on the TCR CDR3 using the HTBI primer set. TCRdb used MiXCR to reprocess the multiplex PCR reads, holding one entry per CDR3 protein. The table includes some 740,000 distinct CDR3 sequences, around 15% detected once. Many counts were recorded for this clonotype. What it binds is unknown. Clinical symptoms, serum thyroxine and TRAb, thyroid ultrasound and orbital computed tomography together formed the diagnostic basis. PBMCs were derived from about 9.1 ml fresh peripheral blood.

The specimen sequenced was blood. The V gene is TRBV3-1, the J gene TRBJ2-1, with a possible D match to TRBD2 (5 bases). This receptor was identified in a woman in her late teens or twenties with Graves' hyperthyroidism. CDR3 DNA: TGTGCCAGCAGCCAAATGCGGGCTGCAATGCAGTTCTTC. Its protein product is CASSQMRAAMQFF.